The 5 T cell receptor beta chains in this list originate from one sample, sequenced in a study of T cell responses to AZD1222 COVID-19 vaccine. Here immunoSEQ multiplex PCR was the method, and the copy in TCRdb shows in-frame clones only, minus some. The sample has roughly 180,000 clones, 94% seen once. The sequencing here drew on peripheral blood, taken 28 days after the second AZD1222 dose. These TCRs come from an adult who received the AZD1222 COVID-19 vaccine.

The chain's CDR3 is CASTKGRGGEGPNQPQHF. The CDR3, as DNA: TGTGCCAGTACCAAAGGGCGGGGGGGCGAAGGCCCCAATCAGCCCCAGCATTTT. V and J are TRBV19 and TRBJ1-5; TRBD1 is a possible D gene (6 bases). The CDR3 covers 18 residues. Germline CDR1 is LNHDA and CDR2 is SQIVND (reference sequence). V lost 7 bases and J lost 3, with 25 bases in between.

The chain has TRBV3-1 (or the pseudogene TRBV3-2) and TRBJ2-7; 8 nucleotides agree with TRBD2. This CDR3 spans 19 amino acids. V dropped 0 bases and J dropped 5; count of bases not matched to a gene: 18. Germline loops: CDR1 LGHDT, CDR2 YNNKEL (reference sequence). The CDR3 nucleotides are TGTGCCAGCAGCCAAGATGGCGAGCGGGAGTTATCTACCGTGGACGAGCAGTACTTC. Translation: CASSQDGERELSTVDEQYF.

The J gene is TRBJ1-1, the V gene TRBV7-9; D is possibly TRBD1 (6 bases). The CDR3 has 13 amino acids. Germline CDR1 and CDR2: SEHNR and FQNEAQ (reference sequence). Trimming left V 2 bases short and J 6 bases short, with 10 bases between. The CDR3 nucleotides are TGTGCCAGCAGCTTATCTGGGGGCGCTGAAGCTTTCTTT. Its protein is CASSLSGGAEAFF. The full variable domain, completed using reference TRBV7-9 and TRBJ1-1, is DTGVSQNPRHKITKRGQNVTFRCDPISEHNRLYWYRQTLGQGPEFLTYFQNEAQLEKSRLLSDRFSAERPKGSFSTLEIQRTEQGDSAMYLCASSLSGGAEAFFGQGTRLTVV.

The genes are TRBV24-1 and TRBJ2-1; D is perhaps TRBD1 or TRBD2 (5 bases each). The CDR3 is 12 amino acids. Germline V gene lookup returns CDR1 KGHDR and CDR2 SFDVKD. Between the trimmed V and J ends, which lost 9 bases and 7 bases, there was a span of 12 bases. CDR3 nucleotide sequence: TGTGCCACCGGGGGACGGCGGAATGAGCAGTTCTTC. It specifies CATGGRRNEQFF.

This chain joins TRBV6-2 or TRBV6-3 and TRBJ2-5; 9 nucleotides align to TRBD2. The V gene end was trimmed by 0 bases and the J gene end by 5 bases; junction bases not matched to a gene: 13. Germline CDR1 and CDR2: MNHEY and SVGEGT. This CDR3 is 18 amino acids long. CDR3 sequence reads: CASSYSISLAGRRETQYF. The CDR3 region has the DNA TGTGCCAGCAGTTACTCGATTTCCCTAGCGGGGCGAAGGGAGACCCAGTACTTC.